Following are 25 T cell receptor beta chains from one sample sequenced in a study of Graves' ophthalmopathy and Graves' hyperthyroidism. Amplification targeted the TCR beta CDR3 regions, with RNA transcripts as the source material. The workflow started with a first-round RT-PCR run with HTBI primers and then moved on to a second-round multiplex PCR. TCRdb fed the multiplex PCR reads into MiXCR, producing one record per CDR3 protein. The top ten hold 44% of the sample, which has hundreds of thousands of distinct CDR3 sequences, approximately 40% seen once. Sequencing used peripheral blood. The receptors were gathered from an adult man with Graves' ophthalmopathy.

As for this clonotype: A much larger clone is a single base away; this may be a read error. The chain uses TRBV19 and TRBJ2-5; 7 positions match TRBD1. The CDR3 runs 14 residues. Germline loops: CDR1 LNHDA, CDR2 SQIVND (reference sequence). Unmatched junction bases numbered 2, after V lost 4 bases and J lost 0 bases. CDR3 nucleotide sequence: TGTGCCAGTAGTACGGGACAGCACCAAGAGACCCAGTACTTC. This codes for CASSTGQHQETQYF.

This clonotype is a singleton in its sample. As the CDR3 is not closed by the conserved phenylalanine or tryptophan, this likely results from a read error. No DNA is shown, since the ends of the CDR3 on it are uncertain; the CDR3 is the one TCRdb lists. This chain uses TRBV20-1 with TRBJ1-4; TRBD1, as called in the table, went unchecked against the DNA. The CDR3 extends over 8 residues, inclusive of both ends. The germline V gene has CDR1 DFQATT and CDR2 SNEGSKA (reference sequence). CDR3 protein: CSAKQGIY.

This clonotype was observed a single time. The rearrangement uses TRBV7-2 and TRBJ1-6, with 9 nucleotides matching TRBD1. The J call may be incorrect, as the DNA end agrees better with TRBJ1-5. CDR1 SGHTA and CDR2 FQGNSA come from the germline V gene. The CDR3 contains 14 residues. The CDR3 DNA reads TGTGCCAGCAGCATGACAGGGGGGGGTCAGCCCCAGCATTTT. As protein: CASSMTGGGQPQHF.

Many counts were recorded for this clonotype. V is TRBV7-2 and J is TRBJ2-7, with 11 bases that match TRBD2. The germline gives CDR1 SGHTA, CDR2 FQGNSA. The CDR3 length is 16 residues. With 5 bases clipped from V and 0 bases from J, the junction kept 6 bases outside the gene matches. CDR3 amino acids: CASSPRLAGNSYEQYF. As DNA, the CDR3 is TGTGCCAGCAGCCCTCGACTAGCGGGGAACTCCTACGAGCAGTACTTC. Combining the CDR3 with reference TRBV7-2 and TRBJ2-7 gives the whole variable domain GAGVSQSPSNKVTEKGKDVELRCDPISGHTALYWYRQSLGQGLEFLIYFQGNSAPDKSGLPSDRFSAERTGGSVSTLTIQRTQQEDSAVYLCASSPRLAGNSYEQYFGPGTRLTVT.

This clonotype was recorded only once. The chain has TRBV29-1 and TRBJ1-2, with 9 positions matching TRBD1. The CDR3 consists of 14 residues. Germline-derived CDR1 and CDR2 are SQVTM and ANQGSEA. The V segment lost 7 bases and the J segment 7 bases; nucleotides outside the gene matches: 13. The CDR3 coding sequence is TGCAGCGCTTTAACCGGGACAGGGCGTAGTGGCTACACCTTC. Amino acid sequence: CSALTGTGRSGYTF.

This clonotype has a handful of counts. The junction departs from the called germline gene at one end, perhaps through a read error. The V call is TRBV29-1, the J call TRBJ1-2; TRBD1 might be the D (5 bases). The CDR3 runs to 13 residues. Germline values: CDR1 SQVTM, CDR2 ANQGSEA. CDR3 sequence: CAGARVVDYGYTF. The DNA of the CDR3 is TGTGCCGGGGCCAGGGTAGTTGACTATGGCTACACCTTC. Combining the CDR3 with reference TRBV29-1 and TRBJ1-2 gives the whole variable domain SAVISQKPSRDICQRGTSLTIQCQVDSQVTMMFWYRQQPGQSLTLIATANQGSEATYESGFVIDKFPISRPNLTFSTLTVSNMSPEDSSIYLCAGARVVDYGYTFGSGTRLTVV.

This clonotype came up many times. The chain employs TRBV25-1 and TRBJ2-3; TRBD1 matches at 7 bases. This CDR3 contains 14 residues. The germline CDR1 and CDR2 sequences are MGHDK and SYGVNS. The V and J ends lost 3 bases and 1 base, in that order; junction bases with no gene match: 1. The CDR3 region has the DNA TGTGCCAGCAGTGACGACAGGGGCACAGATACGCAGTATTTT. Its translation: CASSDDRGTDTQYF.

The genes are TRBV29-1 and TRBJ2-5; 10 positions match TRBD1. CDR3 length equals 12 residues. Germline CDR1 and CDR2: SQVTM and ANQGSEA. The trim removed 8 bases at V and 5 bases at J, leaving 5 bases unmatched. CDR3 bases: TGCAGCTCGGACAGGGGGTTGGAGACCCAGTACTTC. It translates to CSSDRGLETQYF.

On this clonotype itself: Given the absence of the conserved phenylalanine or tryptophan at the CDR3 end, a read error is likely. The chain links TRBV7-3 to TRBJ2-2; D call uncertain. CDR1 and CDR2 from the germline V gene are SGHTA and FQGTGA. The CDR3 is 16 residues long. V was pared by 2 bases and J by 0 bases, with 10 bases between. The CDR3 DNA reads TGTGCCAGCAGCTTACATATGACAACGAACACCGGGGAGCTGTTTCTT. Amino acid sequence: CASSLHMTTNTGELFL.

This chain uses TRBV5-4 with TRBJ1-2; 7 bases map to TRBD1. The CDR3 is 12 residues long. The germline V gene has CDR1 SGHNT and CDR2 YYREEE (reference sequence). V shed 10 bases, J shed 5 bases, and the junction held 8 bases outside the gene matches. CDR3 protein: CASTLQGYGYTF. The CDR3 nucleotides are TGTGCCTCAACCTTACAGGGGTATGGCTACACCTTC.

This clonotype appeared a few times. In DNA, the CDR3 is TGTGCCAGCAGCCAAGCGGCGGACGCCTACGAGCAGTACTTC. It codes for CASSQAADAYEQYF. The V call is TRBV7-3, the J call TRBJ2-7; perhaps TRBD2 as D (5 bases). Germline lookup yields CDR1 SGHTA and CDR2 FQGTGA. The CDR3 runs to 14 residues. V gave up 5 bases and J gave up 2 bases, with 13 bases separating them.

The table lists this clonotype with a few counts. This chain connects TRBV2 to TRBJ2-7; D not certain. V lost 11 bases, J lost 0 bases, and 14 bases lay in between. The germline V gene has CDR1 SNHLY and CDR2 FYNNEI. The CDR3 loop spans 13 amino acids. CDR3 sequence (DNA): TGTGCCTGGAGTACTGGCAGCTCCTACGAGCAGTACTTC. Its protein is CAWSTGSSYEQYF.

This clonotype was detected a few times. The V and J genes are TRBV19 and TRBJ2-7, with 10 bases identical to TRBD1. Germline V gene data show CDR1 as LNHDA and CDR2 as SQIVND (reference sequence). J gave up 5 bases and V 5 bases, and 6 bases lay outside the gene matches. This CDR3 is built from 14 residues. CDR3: CASSGTGDSHEQYF. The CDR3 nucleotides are TGTGCCAGTAGTGGGACAGGGGACTCGCACGAGCAGTACTTC.

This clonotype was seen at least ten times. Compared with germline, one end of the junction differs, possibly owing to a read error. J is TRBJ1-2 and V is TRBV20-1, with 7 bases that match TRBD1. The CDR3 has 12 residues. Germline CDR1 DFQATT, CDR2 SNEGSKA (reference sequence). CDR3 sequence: CSAGDRDYGYTF. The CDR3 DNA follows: TGCAGTGCTGGAGACAGGGACTATGGCTACACCTTC.

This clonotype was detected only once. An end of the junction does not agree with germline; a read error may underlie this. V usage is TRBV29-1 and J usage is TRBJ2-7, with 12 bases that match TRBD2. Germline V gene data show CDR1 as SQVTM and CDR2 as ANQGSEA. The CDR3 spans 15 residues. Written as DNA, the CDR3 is TGCAGCGCCCTGACTAGCGGGAGTGTCACCGGGGAGCTGTACTTC. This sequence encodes CSALTSGSVTGELYF.

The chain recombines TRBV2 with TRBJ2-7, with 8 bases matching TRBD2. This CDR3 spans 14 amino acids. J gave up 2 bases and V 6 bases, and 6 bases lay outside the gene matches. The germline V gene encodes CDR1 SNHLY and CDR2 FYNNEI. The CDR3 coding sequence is TGTGCCAGCAGCCTGACTAGCGCAACCTACGAGCAGTACTTC. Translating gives CASSLTSATYEQYF.

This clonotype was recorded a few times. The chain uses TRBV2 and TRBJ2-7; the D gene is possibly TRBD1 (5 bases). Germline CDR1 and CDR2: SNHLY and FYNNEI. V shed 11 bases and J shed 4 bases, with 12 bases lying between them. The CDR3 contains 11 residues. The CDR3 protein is CAWSDSYEQYF. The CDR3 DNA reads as TGTGCCTGGAGTGACAGTTACGAGCAGTACTTC.

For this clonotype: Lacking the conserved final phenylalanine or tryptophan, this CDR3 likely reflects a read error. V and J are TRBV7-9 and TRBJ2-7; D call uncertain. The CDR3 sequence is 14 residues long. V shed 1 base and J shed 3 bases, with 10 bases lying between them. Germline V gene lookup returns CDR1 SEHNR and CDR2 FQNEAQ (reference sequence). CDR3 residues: CASSLVGSLYEQYY. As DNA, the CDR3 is TGTGCCAGCAGCTTAGTCGGCAGTCTCTACGAGCAGTACTAC.

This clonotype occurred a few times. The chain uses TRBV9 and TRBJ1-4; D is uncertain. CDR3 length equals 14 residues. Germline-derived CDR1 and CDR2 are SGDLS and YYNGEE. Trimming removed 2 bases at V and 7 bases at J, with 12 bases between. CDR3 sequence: CASSVKLESEKLFF. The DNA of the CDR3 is TGTGCCAGCAGCGTTAAACTTGAGAGTGAAAAACTGTTTTTT.

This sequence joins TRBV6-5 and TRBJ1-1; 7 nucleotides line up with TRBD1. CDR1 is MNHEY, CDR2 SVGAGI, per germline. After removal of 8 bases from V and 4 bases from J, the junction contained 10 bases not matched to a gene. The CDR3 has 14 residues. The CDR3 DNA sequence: TGTGCCAGCGTTGGAGGGACAGTACGCACTGAAGCTTTCTTT. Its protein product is CASVGGTVRTEAFF.

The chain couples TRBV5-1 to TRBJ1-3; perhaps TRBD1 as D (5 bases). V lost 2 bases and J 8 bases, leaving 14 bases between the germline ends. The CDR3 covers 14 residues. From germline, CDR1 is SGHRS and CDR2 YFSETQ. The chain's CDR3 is CASSLQVTSDTIYF. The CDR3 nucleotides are TGCGCCAGCAGCTTACAGGTGACTTCGGACACCATATATTTT.

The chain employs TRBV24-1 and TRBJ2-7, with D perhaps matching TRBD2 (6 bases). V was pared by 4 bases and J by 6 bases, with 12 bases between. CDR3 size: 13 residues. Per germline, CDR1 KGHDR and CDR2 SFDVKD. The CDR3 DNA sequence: TGTGCCACCAGTGACAGACTAGAGGGCGAGCAGTACTTC. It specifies CATSDRLEGEQYF.

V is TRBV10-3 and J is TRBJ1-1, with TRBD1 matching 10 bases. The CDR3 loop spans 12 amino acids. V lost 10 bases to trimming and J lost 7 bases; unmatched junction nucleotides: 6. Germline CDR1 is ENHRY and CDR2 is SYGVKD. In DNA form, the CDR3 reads TGTGCCACCGGACAGGGGGGGTTTGAAGCTTTCTTT. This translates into CATGQGGFEAFF.

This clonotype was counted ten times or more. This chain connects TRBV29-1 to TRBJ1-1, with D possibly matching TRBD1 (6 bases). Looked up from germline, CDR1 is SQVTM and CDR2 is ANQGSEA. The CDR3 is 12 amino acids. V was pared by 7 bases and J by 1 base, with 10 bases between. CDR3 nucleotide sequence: TGCAGCGGACGACAGGCGAACACTGAAGCTTTCTTT. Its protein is CSGRQANTEAFF. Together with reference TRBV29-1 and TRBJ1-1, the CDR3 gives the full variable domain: SAVISQKPSRDICQRGTSLTIQCQVDSQVTMMFWYRQQPGQSLTLIATANQGSEATYESGFVIDKFPISRPNLTFSTLTVSNMSPEDSSIYLCSGRQANTEAFFGQGTRLTVV.

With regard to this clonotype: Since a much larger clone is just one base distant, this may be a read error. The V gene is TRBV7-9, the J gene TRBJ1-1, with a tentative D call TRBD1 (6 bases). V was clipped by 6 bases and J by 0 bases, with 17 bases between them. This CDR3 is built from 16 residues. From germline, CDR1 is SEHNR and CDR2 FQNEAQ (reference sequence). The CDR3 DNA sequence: TGTGCCAGCAGTGAAGGAGGGGGGAGAATGAACACTGAAGCTTTCTTT. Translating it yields CASSEGGGRMNTEAFF.